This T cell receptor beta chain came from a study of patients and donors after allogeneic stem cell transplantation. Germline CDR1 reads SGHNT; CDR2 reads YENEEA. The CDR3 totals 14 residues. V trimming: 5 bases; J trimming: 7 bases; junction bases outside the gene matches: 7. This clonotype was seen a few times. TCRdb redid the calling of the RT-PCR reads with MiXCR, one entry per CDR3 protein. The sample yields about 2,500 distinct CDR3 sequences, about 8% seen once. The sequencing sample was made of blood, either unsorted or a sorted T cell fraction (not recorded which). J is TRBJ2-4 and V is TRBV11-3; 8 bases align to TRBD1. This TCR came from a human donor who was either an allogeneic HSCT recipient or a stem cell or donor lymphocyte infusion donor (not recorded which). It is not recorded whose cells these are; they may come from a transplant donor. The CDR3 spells CASSDWTGINIQYF. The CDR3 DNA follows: TGTGCCAGCAGCGATTGGACAGGGATTAACATTCAGTACTTC.